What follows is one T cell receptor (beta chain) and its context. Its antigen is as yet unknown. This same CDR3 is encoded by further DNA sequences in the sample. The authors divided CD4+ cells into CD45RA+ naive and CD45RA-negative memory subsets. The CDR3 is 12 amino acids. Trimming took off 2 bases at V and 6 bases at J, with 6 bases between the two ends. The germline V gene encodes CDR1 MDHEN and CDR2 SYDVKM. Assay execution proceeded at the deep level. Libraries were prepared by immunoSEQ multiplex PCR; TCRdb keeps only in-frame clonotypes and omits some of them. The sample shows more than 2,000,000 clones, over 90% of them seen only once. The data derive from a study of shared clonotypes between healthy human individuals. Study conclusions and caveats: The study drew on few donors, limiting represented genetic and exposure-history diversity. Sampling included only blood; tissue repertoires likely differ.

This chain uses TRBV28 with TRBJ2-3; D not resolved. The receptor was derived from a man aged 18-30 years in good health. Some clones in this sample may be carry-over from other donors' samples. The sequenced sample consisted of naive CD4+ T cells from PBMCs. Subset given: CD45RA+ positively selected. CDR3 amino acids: CASSLNRDTQYF. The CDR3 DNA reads TGTGCCAGCAGTTTAAATCGGGATACGCAGTATTTT.